The 22 T cell receptor beta chains listed next were all sequenced from one sample in a study of blood T cell repertoires in COVID-19. TCRdb's table, derived via immunoSEQ multiplex PCR, lists solely in-frame clones and lacks some. Among 200,000 to 250,000 clones listed, roughly four fifths were seen once. The sequencing input was peripheral blood. The receptors shown here come from a woman in her forties with acute or convalescent COVID-19.

This chain links TRBV7-3 with TRBJ2-1; D may be TRBD2 (7 bases). Germline CDR1 reads SGHTA; CDR2 reads FQGTGA. This CDR3 region has 15 residues. Trimming took 5 bases from V and 10 from J, leaving 21 bases between them. The CDR3 spells CASSPRGGPQEEQFF. DNA for the CDR3: TGTGCCAGCAGCCCGAGGGGGGGTCCCCAGGAGGAGCAGTTCTTC. Using reference TRBV7-3 and TRBJ2-1 for the parts outside the CDR3, the full variable domain is GAGVSQTPSNKVTEKGKYVELRCDPISGHTALYWYRQSLGQGPEFLIYFQGTGAADDSGLPNDRFFAVRPEGSVSTLKIQRTERGDSAVYLCASSPRGGPQEEQFFGPGTRLTVL.

The V and J genes are TRBV3-1 (or the pseudogene TRBV3-2) and TRBJ2-7; 9 bases are a match to TRBD2. Germline CDR1 and CDR2: LGHDT and YNNKEL (reference sequence). Trimming at V came to 2 bases and at J to 6 bases, leaving 5 bases not matched to a gene. The CDR3 runs 14 residues. The CDR3, as DNA: TGTGCCAGCAGCCAAATAGCGGGAGAGGGCGAGCAGTACTTC. Residues: CASSQIAGEGEQYF.

This chain links TRBV15 with TRBJ1-4; the D is unclear. CDR3 length: 16 residues. Germline V gene lookup returns CDR1 LNHNV and CDR2 YYDKDF (reference sequence). V was cut by 5 bases and J by 0 bases, with 13 bases left in between. The CDR3 loop is CATSSTREATNEKLFF. CDR3 nucleotides: TGTGCCACCAGCTCCACTAGAGAGGCAACTAATGAAAAACTGTTTTTT.

This clone was recorded only once. The V call is TRBV29-1, the J call TRBJ1-4, with TRBD1 identical over 7 bases. Germline V gene data show CDR1 as SQVTM and CDR2 as ANQGSEA. J gave up 8 bases and V 6 bases, and 6 bases lay outside the gene matches. The CDR3 runs to 12 residues. CDR3 sequence reads: CSVVQGQEKLFF. CDR3 bases: TGCAGCGTGGTACAGGGGCAGGAAAAACTGTTTTTT.

This clone was recorded a few times. The chain uses TRBV7-9 and TRBJ2-5, with a possible D match to TRBD1 (5 bases). CDR1 and CDR2 (germline): SEHNR, FQNEAQ (reference sequence). The CDR3 sequence is 14 residues long. Trimming left V 1 base short and J 5 bases short, with 11 bases between. CDR3 loop: CASSLGQGWETQYF. The CDR3 DNA reads as TGTGCCAGCAGCTTAGGGCAGGGCTGGGAGACCCAGTACTTC.

This chain joins TRBV9 and TRBJ2-1; a weak D match, TRBD1 (5 bases). CDR1 SGDLS and CDR2 YYNGEE come from the germline V gene. CDR3 length: 15 amino acids. V was pared by 0 bases and J by 0 bases, with 7 bases between. CDR3 protein: CASSVGGTSYNEQFF. CDR3 in DNA: TGTGCCAGCAGCGTAGGGGGCACCTCCTACAATGAGCAGTTCTTC.

This clone occurred many times. The same CDR3 arises from other DNA sequences in this sample as well. J is TRBJ1-1 and V is TRBV11-2, with D unclear. V lost 5 bases and J 4 bases, leaving 5 bases between the germline ends. Germline lookup yields CDR1 SGHAT and CDR2 FQNNGV. CDR3 length: 11 amino acids. Here the CDR3 reads CASSPFTEAFF. CDR3 in DNA: TGTGCCAGCAGCCCGTTCACTGAAGCTTTCTTT.

The chain uses TRBV14 and TRBJ1-1; D may be TRBD1 (5 bases). Between the trimmed V and J ends, which lost 5 bases and 1 base, there was a span of 8 bases. The CDR3 covers 13 residues. Germline assignment: CDR1 SGHDN and CDR2 FVKESK. The CDR3 region is CASSFQGNTEAFF. DNA for the CDR3: TGTGCCAGCAGCTTTCAGGGGAACACTGAAGCTTTCTTT.

The gene calls are TRBV6-4 and TRBJ2-1; a possible D gene is TRBD2 (5 bases). This CDR3 spans 13 amino acids. The V and J ends lost 0 bases and 9 bases respectively, with 9 bases between them. The germline CDR1 and CDR2 sequences are MRHNA and SNTAGT. The DNA for the CDR3 is TGTGCCAGCAGTGACTCGAGGGTAGGTGAGCAGTTCTTC. The encoded protein is CASSDSRVGEQFF.

Details on this clone: The identical CDR3 is also encoded by other nucleotide sequences in the sample. The chain combines TRBV5-1 with TRBJ2-7; 7 nucleotides line up with TRBD2. Per the germline V gene, CDR1 is SGHRS and CDR2 is YFSETQ. This CDR3 contains 14 residues. The V and J ends lost 0 bases and 1 base, in that order; junction bases with no gene match: 1. The CDR3 nucleotides read TGCGCCAGCAGCTTGGTTAGCGGGTCCTACGAGCAGTACTTC. It codes for CASSLVSGSYEQYF.

V is TRBV19 and J is TRBJ2-7; 9 bases are shared with TRBD2. This CDR3 has 15 residues. V lost 1 base to trimming and J lost 2 bases; unmatched junction nucleotides: 3. Germline V CDR1 and CDR2: LNHDA, SQIVND (reference sequence). The DNA of the CDR3 is TGTGCCAGTAGTATAGGACTAGCGGTCGCCTACGAGCAGTACTTC. Its translation is CASSIGLAVAYEQYF. Full variable domain (outside the CDR3, taken from reference TRBV19 and TRBJ2-7): DGGITQSPKYLFRKEGQNVTLSCEQNLNHDAMYWYRQDPGQGLRLIYYSQIVNDFQKGDIAEGYSVSREKKESFPLTVTSAQKNPTAFYLCASSIGLAVAYEQYFGPGTRLTVT.

This chain joins TRBV27 and TRBJ1-1, with 8 bases matching TRBD1. The CDR3 is made up of 14 amino acids. The germline V gene encodes CDR1 MNHEY and CDR2 SMNVEV (reference sequence). With 8 bases clipped from V and 9 bases from J, the junction kept 14 bases outside the gene matches. The CDR3 coding sequence is TGTGCCAGCTCCATTTCCCGGACAGGGAACAAAGCTTTCTTT. Translated: CASSISRTGNKAFF.

The chain uses TRBV7-9 and TRBJ1-1; D perhaps matches TRBD1 (6 bases). CDR1 SEHNR and CDR2 FQNEAQ come from the germline V gene (reference sequence). The CDR3 extends over 15 amino acids. Between the trimmed V and J ends, which lost 1 base and 4 bases, there was a span of 13 bases. CDR3 DNA: TGTGCCAGCAGCTTAGTCAGGGGCAGGGTCACTGAAGCTTTCTTT. Translation gives CASSLVRGRVTEAFF.

This CDR3 is CASSLTSYEQYF. CDR3 in DNA: TGTGCCAGCAGTTTAACATCCTACGAGCAGTACTTC. This rearrangement joins TRBV12-3 or TRBV12-4 to TRBJ2-7; D unresolved. V lost 2 bases and J 1 base, leaving 3 bases between the germline ends. This CDR3 has 12 amino acids.

The chain links TRBV9 to TRBJ2-2; TRBD2 matches at 8 bases. The J segment lost 6 bases and the V segment lost 4 bases, leaving 8 bases of the junction unmatched. The CDR3 consists of 15 residues. Looked up from germline, CDR1 is SGDLS and CDR2 is YYNGEE. Here the CDR3 DNA reads TGTGCCAGCAGCCGAGGGCGGGGGGCGTCCGGGGAGCTGTTTTTT. Translating it yields CASSRGRGASGELFF.

This sequence joins TRBV5-1 and TRBJ1-4; 7 bases line up with TRBD1. Germline CDR1 is SGHRS and CDR2 is YFSETQ. The CDR3 extends over 14 amino acids. V lost 3 bases, J lost 6 bases, and 5 bases stayed unmatched. The CDR3 DNA reads TGCGCCAGCAGCTCGGCAGGGGGGTATGAAAAACTGTTTTTT. Translating it yields CASSSAGGYEKLFF.

This chain links TRBV19 with TRBJ1-2; 10 nucleotides agree with TRBD1. The germline V gene encodes CDR1 LNHDA and CDR2 SQIVND (reference sequence). The CDR3 loop spans 15 amino acids. The V segment lost 3 bases and the J segment 6 bases; nucleotides outside the gene matches: 7. CDR3 protein: CASSMGDRGRNGYTF. The DNA of the CDR3 is TGTGCCAGTAGTATGGGGGACAGGGGACGGAATGGCTACACCTTC.

This clone turned up a few times. The V call is TRBV30, the J call TRBJ1-5; D is perhaps TRBD1 (5 bases). Germline CDR1 reads GTSNPN; CDR2 reads SVGIG (reference sequence). V was cut by 2 bases and J by 3 bases, with 20 bases left in between. The CDR3 covers 17 residues. This chain's CDR3 is CAWSWTGNRGNNQPQHF. CDR3 bases: TGTGCCTGGAGTTGGACGGGTAATAGGGGTAACAATCAGCCCCAGCATTTT.

This clone occurred a few times. The chain combines TRBV29-1 with TRBJ2-6; TRBD1 might be the D (5 bases). This CDR3 has 15 residues. CDR1 and CDR2 (germline): SQVTM, ANQGSEA. Trimming took off 6 bases at V and 4 bases at J, with 16 bases between the two ends. The CDR3 DNA sequence: TGCAGCGTAGCCCCAGGGCTGACCGGGGCCAACGTCCTGACTTTC. This translates into CSVAPGLTGANVLTF.

CDR3 in DNA: TGTGCCAGCAGCTCCGGACAGACTGGGGCCAACGTCCTGACTTTC. This translates into CASSSGQTGANVLTF. The V call is TRBV7-6, the J call TRBJ2-6; possibly TRBD1 for D (6 bases). Germline CDR1 reads SGHVS; CDR2 reads FNYEAQ. V lost 4 bases and J 2 bases, leaving 9 bases between the germline ends. This CDR3 region has 15 residues. The variable domain in full, completed from reference TRBV7-6 and TRBJ2-6, reads GAGVSQSPRYKVTKRGQDVALRCDPISGHVSLYWYRQALGQGPEFLTYFNYEAQQDKSGLPNDRFSAERPEGSISTLTIQRTEQRDSAMYRCASSSGQTGANVLTFGAGSRLTVL.

This clone was seen just once. The V call is TRBV5-6, the J call TRBJ2-2, with 8 positions matching TRBD2. From germline, CDR1 is SGHDT and CDR2 YYEEEE. With 3 bases clipped from V and 3 bases from J, the junction kept 7 bases outside the gene matches. The CDR3 has 16 amino acids. CDR3 DNA: TGTGCCAGCAGCTCCACTAGCGGAGCCGACACCGGGGAGCTGTTTTTT. It yields the protein CASSSTSGADTGELFF.

This sequence joins TRBV5-6 and TRBJ2-3, with 16 nucleotides matching TRBD2. Germline V lookup: CDR1 SGHDT, CDR2 YYEEEE. The CDR3 loop spans 16 amino acids. Trimming cost V 3 bases and J 7 bases; bases outside gene matches: 5. The DNA of the CDR3 is TGTGCCAGCAGCTGGGGACTAGCGGGGGGGCCATATACGCAGTATTTT. This gives the protein CASSWGLAGGPYTQYF.